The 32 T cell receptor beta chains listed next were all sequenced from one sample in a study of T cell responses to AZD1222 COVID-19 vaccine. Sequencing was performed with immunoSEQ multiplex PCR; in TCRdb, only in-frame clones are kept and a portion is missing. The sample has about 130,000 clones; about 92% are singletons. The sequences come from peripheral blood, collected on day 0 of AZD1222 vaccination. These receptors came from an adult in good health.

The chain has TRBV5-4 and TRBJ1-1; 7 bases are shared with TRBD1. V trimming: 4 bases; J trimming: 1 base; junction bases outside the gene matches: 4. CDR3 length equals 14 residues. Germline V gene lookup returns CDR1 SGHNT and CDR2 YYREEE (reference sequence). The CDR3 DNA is TGTGCCAGCAGCCCCGGGACAGAGAACACTGAAGCTTTCTTT. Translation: CASSPGTENTEAFF.

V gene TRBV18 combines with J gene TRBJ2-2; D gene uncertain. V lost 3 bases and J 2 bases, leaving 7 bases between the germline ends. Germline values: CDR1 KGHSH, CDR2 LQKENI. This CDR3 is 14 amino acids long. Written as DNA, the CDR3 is TGTGCCAGCTCACCTCGCGGCAACACCGGGGAGCTGTTTTTT. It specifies CASSPRGNTGELFF.

The DNA of the CDR3 is TGCGCCAGCGACGTCGGGGGTATGGACACCGGGGAGCTGTTTTTT. Amino acid sequence: CASDVGGMDTGELFF. V gene TRBV5-1 combines with J gene TRBJ2-2; possible D gene TRBD2, 6 bases. This CDR3 is built from 15 residues. Germline CDR1 and CDR2: SGHRS and YFSETQ. V was trimmed by 7 bases and J by 3 bases, leaving 16 bases between them.

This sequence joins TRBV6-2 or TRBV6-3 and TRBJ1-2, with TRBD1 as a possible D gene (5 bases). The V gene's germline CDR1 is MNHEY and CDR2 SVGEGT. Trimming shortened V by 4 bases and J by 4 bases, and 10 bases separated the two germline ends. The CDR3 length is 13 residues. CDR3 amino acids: CASSLTATYGYTF. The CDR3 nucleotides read TGTGCCAGCAGTTTGACAGCGACCTATGGCTACACCTTC.

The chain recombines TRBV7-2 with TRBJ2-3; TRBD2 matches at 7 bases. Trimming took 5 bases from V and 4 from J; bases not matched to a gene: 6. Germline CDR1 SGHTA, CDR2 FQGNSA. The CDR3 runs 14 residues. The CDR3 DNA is TGTGCCAGCAGCCCAGGACTAGGTTCAGATACGCAGTATTTT. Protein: CASSPGLGSDTQYF.

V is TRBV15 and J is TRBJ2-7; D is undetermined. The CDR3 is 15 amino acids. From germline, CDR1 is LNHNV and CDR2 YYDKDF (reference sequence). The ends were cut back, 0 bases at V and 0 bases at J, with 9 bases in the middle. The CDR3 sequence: CATSREHTSSYEQYF. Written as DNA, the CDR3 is TGTGCCACCAGCAGAGAGCATACAAGCTCCTACGAGCAGTACTTC.

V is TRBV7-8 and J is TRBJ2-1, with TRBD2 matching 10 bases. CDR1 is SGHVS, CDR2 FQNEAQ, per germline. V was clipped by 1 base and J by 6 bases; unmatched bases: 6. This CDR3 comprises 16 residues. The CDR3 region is CASSLVLAGFLNEQFF. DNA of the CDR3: TGTGCCAGCAGCTTAGTACTAGCGGGGTTCCTCAATGAGCAGTTCTTC.

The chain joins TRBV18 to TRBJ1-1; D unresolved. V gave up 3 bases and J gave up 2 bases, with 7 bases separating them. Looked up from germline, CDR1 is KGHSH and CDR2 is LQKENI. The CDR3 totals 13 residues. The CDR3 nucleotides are TGTGCCAGCTCACCGCTCAGCAACACTGAAGCTTTCTTT. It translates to CASSPLSNTEAFF.

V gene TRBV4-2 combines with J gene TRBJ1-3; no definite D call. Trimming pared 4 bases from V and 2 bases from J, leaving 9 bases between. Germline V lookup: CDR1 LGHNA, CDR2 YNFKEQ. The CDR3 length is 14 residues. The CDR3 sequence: CASSPRETGNTIYF. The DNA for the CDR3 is TGTGCCAGCAGCCCTCGTGAGACTGGAAACACCATATATTTT.

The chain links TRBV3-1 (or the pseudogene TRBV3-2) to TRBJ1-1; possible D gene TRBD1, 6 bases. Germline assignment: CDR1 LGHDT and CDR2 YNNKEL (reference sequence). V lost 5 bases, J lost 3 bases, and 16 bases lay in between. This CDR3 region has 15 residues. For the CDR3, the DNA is TGTGCCAGCAGCTCCCGGGGGCTTATGGACACTGAAGCTTTCTTT. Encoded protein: CASSSRGLMDTEAFF.

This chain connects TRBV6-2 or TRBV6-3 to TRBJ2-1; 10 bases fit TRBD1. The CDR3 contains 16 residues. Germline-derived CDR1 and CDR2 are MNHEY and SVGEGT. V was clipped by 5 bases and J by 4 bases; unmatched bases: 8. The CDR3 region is CASSDFPDRGYNEQFF. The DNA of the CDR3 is TGTGCCAGCAGTGACTTCCCGGACAGGGGGTACAATGAGCAGTTCTTC.

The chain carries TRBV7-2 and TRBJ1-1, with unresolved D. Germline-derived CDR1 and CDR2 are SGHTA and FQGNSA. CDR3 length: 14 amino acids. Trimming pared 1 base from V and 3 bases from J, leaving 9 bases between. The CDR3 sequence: CASSLVSPDTEAFF. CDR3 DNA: TGTGCCAGCAGCTTAGTATCGCCAGACACTGAAGCTTTCTTT.

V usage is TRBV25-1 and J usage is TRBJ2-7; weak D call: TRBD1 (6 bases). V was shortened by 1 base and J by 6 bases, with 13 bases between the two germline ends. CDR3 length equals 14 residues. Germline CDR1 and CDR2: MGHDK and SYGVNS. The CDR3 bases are TGTGCCAGCAGTGAATCTGCAGGGGCGGCCGAGCAGTACTTC. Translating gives CASSESAGAAEQYF.

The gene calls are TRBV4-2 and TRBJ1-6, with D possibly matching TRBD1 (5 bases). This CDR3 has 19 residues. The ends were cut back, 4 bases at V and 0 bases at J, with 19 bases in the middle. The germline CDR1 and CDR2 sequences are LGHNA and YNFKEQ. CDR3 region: CASSPRPGGGNSYNSPLHF. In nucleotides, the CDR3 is TGTGCCAGCAGCCCCAGGCCTGGGGGGGGAAACTCCTATAATTCACCCCTCCACTTT.

In nucleotides, the CDR3 is TGTGCCAGCAGCCAGCGGACCTACAGGGAGATCACAGATACGCAGTATTTT. Translated, it gives CASSQRTYREITDTQYF. The chain links TRBV14 to TRBJ2-3; maybe TRBD1 (6 bases). This CDR3 is 17 amino acids long. Germline V gene sequence: CDR1 SGHDN, CDR2 FVKESK. Trimming shortened V by 3 bases and J by 2 bases, and 18 bases separated the two germline ends.

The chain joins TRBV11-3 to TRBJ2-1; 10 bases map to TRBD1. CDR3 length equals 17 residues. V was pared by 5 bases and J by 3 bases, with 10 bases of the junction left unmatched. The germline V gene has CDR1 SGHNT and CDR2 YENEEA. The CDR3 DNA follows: TGTGCCAGCAGCCCCCGAGGACAGGGGGTCGGCTACAATGAGCAGTTCTTC. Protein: CASSPRGQGVGYNEQFF.

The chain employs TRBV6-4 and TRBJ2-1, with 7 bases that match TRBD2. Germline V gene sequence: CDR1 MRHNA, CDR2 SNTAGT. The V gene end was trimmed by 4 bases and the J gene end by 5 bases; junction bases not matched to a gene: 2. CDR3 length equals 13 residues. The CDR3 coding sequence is TGTGCCAGCAGTGCGGGGGGACACAATGAGCAGTTCTTC. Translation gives CASSAGGHNEQFF.

This CDR3 is CASSQLTISNQPQHF. The CDR3 DNA follows: TGTGCCAGCAGCCAACTTACAATTAGCAATCAGCCCCAGCATTTT. The J gene is TRBJ1-5, the V gene TRBV7-2; D gene unclear. V lost 5 bases, J lost 0 bases, and 11 bases lay in between. The CDR3 loop spans 15 amino acids. Germline CDR1 and CDR2: SGHTA and FQGNSA.

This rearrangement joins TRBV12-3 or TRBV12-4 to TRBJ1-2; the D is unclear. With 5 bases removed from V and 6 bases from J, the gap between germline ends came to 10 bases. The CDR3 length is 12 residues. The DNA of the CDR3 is TGTGCCAGCAGTCCGACACGAGATGGCTACACCTTC. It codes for CASSPTRDGYTF.

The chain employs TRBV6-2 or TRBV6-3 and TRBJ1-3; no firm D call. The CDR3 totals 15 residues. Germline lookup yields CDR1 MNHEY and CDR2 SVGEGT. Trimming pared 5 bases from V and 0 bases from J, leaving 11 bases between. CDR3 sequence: CASSRDSSSGNTIYF. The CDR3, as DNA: TGTGCCAGCAGTCGAGACTCCTCCTCTGGAAACACCATATATTTT.

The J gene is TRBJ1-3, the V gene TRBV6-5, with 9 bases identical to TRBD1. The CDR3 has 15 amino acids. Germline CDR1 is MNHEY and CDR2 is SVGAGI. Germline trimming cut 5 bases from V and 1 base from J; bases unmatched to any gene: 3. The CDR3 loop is CASSRGTGSGNTIYF. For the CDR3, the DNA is TGTGCCAGCAGTCGCGGGACAGGGTCTGGAAACACCATATATTTT.

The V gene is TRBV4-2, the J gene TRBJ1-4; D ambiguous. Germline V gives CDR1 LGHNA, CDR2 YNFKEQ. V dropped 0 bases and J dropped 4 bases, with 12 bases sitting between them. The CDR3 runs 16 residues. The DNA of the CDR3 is TGTGCCAGCAGCCAAGACGGCGGGCAGCTTAATGAAAAACTGTTTTTT. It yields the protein CASSQDGGQLNEKLFF.

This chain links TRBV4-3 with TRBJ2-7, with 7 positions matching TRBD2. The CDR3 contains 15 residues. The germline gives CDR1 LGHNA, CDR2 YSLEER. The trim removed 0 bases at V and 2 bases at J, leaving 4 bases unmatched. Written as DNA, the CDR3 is TGCGCCAGCAGCCAAGATGGGGGGGTGGCCTACGAGCAGTACTTC. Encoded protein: CASSQDGGVAYEQYF.

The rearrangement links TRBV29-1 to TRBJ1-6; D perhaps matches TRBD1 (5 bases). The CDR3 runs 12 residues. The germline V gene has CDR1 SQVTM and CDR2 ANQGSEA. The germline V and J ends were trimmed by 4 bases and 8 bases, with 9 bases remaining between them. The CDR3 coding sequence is TGCAGCGTTGCGGACATAGATTCACCCCTCCACTTT. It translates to CSVADIDSPLHF. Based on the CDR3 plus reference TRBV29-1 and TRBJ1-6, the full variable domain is SAVISQKPSRDICQRGTSLTIQCQVDSQVTMMFWYRQQPGQSLTLIATANQGSEATYESGFVIDKFPISRPNLTFSTLTVSNMSPEDSSIYLCSVADIDSPLHFGNGTRLTVT.

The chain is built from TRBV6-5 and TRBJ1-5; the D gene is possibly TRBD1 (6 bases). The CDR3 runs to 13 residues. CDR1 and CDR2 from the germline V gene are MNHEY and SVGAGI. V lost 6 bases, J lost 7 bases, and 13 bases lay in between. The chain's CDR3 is CASSLGGGQPQHF. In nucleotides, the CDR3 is TGTGCCAGCAGCTTAGGGGGGGGACAGCCCCAGCATTTT.

The CDR3 is CASSLEVNQPQHF. CDR3 sequence (DNA): TGTGCCAGCAGCTTAGAGGTTAATCAGCCCCAGCATTTT. The gene calls are TRBV7-3 and TRBJ1-5; D uncertain. Looked up from germline, CDR1 is SGHTA and CDR2 is FQGTGA. The CDR3 runs 13 residues. Trimming took 2 bases from V and 4 from J, leaving 6 bases between them.

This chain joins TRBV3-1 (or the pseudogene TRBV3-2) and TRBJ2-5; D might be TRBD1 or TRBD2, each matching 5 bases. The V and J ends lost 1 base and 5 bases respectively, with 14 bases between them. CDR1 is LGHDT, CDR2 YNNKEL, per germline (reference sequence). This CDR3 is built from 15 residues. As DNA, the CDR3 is TGTGCCAGCAGCCAAGGACTGGGGGAGTGGGAGACCCAGTACTTC. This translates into CASSQGLGEWETQYF.

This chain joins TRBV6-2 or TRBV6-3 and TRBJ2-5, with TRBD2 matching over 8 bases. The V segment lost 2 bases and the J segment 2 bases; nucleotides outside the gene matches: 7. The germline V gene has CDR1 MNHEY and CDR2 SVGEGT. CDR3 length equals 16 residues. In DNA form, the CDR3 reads TGTGCCAGCAGTTACACCAGCGGGGGAATTCAAGAGACCCAGTACTTC. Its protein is CASSYTSGGIQETQYF.

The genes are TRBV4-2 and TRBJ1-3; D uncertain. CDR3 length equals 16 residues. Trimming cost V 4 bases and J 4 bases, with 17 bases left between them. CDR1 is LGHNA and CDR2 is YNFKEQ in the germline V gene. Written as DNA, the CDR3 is TGTGCCAGCAGCCCCCGGGCCCAAGAACCGGGAAACACCATATATTTT. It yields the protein CASSPRAQEPGNTIYF.

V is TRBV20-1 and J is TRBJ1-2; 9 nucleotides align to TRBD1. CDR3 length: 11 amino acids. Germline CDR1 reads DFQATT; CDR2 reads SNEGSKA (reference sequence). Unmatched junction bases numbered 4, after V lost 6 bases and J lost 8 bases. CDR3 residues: CSAETGGGYTF. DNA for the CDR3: TGCAGTGCCGAGACAGGGGGGGGCTACACCTTC.

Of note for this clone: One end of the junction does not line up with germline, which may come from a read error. CDR3 region: CASSLGVSGVNVLTF. The CDR3 DNA is TGCGCCAGCAGCTTGGGCGTGTCTGGGGTCAACGTCCTGACTTTC. The rearrangement joins TRBV5-1 to TRBJ2-6, with D uncertain. The CDR3 is 15 residues long. Germline-derived CDR1 and CDR2 are SGHRS and YFSETQ.

CDR3 nucleotides: TGTGCCAGCAGCCCGGCAGGCTCCTACGAGCAGTACTTC. Translated, it gives CASSPAGSYEQYF. The genes are TRBV11-2 and TRBJ2-7; D ambiguous. Germline values: CDR1 SGHAT, CDR2 FQNNGV. This CDR3 region has 13 residues. V lost 5 bases and J 0 bases, leaving 8 bases between the germline ends.